This T cell receptor (beta chain) was recovered during a study of PD-1 blockade in mismatch repair-deficient tumors. Study overall: Patients had about a dozen mismatch repair-deficient cancer types, all previously treated and progressing.

Sequenced by immunoSEQ multiplex PCR; TCRdb stores in-frame clones only, minus some. The table shows some 120,000 clones, with around nine tenths occurring only once. The TCR-sequenced patients were a few responders to pembrolizumab. The V end was cut by 4 bases, the J end by 8 bases, with 15 bases between. Germline CDR1 is LGHNA and CDR2 is YNFKEQ. CDR3 length equals 14 residues. The starting material was peripheral blood, obtained roughly 67 weeks after starting pembrolizumab. This chain uses TRBV4-2 with TRBJ2-1; D tentatively reads TRBD1 or TRBD2 (5 bases each). The TCR was taken from an adult with mismatch repair-deficient cancer. CDR3 in amino acids: CASSRADRDHEQFF. For the CDR3, the DNA is TGTGCCAGCAGCCGAGCGGATAGGGACCATGAGCAGTTCTTC.